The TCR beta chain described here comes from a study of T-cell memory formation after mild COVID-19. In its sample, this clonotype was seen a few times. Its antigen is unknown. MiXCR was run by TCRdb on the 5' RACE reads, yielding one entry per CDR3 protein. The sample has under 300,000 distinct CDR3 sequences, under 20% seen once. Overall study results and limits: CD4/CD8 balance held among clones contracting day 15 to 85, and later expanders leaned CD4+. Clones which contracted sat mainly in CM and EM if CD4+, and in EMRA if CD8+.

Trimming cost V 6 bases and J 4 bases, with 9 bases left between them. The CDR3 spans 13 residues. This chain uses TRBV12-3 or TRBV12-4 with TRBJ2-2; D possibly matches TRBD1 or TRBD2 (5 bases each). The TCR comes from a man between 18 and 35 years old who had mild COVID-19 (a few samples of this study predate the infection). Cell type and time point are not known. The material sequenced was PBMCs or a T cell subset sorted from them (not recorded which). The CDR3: CASRGDGTGELFF. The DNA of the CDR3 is TGTGCCAGCAGGGGGGACGGCACCGGGGAGCTGTTTTTT.